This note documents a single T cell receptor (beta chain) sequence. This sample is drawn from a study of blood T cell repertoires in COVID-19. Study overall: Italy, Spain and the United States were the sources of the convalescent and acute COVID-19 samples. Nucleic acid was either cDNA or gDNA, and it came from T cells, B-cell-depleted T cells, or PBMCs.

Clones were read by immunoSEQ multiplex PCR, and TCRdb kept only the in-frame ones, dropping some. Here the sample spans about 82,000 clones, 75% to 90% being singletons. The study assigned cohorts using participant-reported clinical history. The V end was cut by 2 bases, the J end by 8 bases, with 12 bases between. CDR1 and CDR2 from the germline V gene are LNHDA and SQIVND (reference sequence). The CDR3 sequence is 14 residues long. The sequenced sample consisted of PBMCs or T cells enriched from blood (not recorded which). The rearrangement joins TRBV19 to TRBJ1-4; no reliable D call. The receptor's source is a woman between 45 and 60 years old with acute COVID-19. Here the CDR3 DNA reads TGTGCCAGTAGTATATATTCTCCGGGGGAAAAACTGTTTTTT. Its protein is CASSIYSPGEKLFF. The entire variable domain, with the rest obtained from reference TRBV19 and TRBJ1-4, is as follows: DGGITQSPKYLFRKEGQNVTLSCEQNLNHDAMYWYRQDPGQGLRLIYYSQIVNDFQKGDIAEGYSVSREKKESFPLTVTSAQKNPTAFYLCASSIYSPGEKLFFGSGTQLSVL.